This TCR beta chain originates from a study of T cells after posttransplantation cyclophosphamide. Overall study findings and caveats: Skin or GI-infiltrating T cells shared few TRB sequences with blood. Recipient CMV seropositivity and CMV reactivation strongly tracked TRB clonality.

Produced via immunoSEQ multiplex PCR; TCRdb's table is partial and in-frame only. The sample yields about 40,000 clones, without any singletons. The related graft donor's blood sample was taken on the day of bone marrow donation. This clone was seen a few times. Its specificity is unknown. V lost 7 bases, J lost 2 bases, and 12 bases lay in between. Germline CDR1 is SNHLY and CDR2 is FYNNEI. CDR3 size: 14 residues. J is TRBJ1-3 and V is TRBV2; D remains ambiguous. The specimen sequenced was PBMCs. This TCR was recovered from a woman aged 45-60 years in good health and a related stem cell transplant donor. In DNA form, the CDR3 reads TGTGCCAGCACTCCTCTAGACCCTGGAAACACCATATATTTT. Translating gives CASTPLDPGNTIYF.